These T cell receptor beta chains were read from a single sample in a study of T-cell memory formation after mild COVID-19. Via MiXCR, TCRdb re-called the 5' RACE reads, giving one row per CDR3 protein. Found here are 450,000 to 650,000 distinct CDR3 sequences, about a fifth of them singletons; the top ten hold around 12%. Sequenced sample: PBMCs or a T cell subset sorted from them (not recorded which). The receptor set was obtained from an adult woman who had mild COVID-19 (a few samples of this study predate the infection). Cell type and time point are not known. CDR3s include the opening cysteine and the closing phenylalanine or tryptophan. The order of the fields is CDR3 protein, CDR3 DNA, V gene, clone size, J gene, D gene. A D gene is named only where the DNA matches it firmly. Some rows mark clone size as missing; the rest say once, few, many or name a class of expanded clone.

CDR3aa: CASSAGSLVMSEAFF; CDR3nt: TGTGCCAGCAGCGCCGGGAGCCTCGTTATGAGTGAAGCTTTCTTT; v_gene: TRBV9; abundance: few; j_gene: TRBJ1-1; d_gene: -
CDR3aa: CASSPPSKGVGTDTQYF; CDR3nt: TGTGCCAGCAGCCCTCCTTCTAAGGGGGTAGGGACAGATACGCAGTATTTT; v_gene: TRBV11-3; abundance: few; j_gene: TRBJ2-3; d_gene: -
CDR3aa: CASSPTRNEQYF; CDR3nt: TGTGCCAGCTCACCAACACGCAACGAGCAGTACTTC; v_gene: TRBV18; abundance: many; j_gene: TRBJ2-7; d_gene: -
CDR3aa: CASRQTGGGADEQYF; CDR3nt: TGTGCCAGCAGACAGACCGGAGGGGGGGCGGACGAGCAGTACTTC; v_gene: TRBV2; abundance: -; j_gene: TRBJ2-7; d_gene: -
CDR3aa: CASSRPPTNEKLFF; CDR3nt: TGCGCCAGCAGTCGGCCCCCAACTAATGAAAAACTGTTTTTT; v_gene: TRBV23-1; abundance: -; j_gene: TRBJ1-4; d_gene: -
CDR3aa: CSARSGLAGPDEQFF; CDR3nt: TGCAGTGCTAGATCGGGACTAGCGGGGCCGGATGAGCAGTTCTTC; v_gene: TRBV20-1; abundance: -; j_gene: TRBJ2-1; d_gene: TRBD2
CDR3aa: CASSTTGGWDYGYTF; CDR3nt: TGTGCCAGCAGCACTACAGGGGGCTGGGACTATGGCTACACCTTC; v_gene: TRBV7-9; abundance: -; j_gene: TRBJ1-2; d_gene: TRBD1
CDR3aa: CASTRTPAAGGIYEQYF; CDR3nt: TGTGCCAGCACCCGAACCCCCGCCGCGGGAGGAATTTACGAGCAGTACTTC; v_gene: TRBV6-2/TRBV6-3; abundance: once; j_gene: TRBJ2-7; d_gene: TRBD2
CDR3aa: CSASSSLDTDTQYF; CDR3nt: TGCAGTGCTAGCTCATCGCTGGACACAGATACGCAGTATTTT; v_gene: TRBV20-1; abundance: many; j_gene: TRBJ2-3; d_gene: -
CDR3aa: CASSSEDMIPYEQYF; CDR3nt: TGTGCCAGCAGCTCCGAGGACATGATCCCCTACGAGCAGTACTTC; v_gene: TRBV7-9; abundance: many; j_gene: TRBJ2-7; d_gene: -
CDR3aa: CASSYGASGIQETQYF; CDR3nt: TGTGCCAGCAGTTACGGCGCTAGCGGCATCCAAGAGACCCAGTACTTC; v_gene: TRBV6-5; abundance: -; j_gene: TRBJ2-5; d_gene: TRBD2
CDR3aa: CASSPTREQETQYF; CDR3nt: TGTGCCAGCAGCCCAACTAGAGAACAAGAGACCCAGTACTTC; v_gene: TRBV2; abundance: few; j_gene: TRBJ2-5; d_gene: -
CDR3aa: CASSLSGQPPYEQYF; CDR3nt: TGTGCCAGCAGTTTATCGGGACAGCCCCCCTACGAGCAGTACTTC; v_gene: TRBV27; abundance: -; j_gene: TRBJ2-7; d_gene: TRBD1
CDR3aa: CASSPTRGRGDTIQYF; CDR3nt: TGTGCCAGCAGCCCAACCCGAGGCAGGGGCGATACCATTCAGTACTTC; v_gene: TRBV7-9; abundance: few; j_gene: TRBJ2-4; d_gene: -
CDR3aa: CASSLRDRGLSYNSPLHF; CDR3nt: TGTGCCAGCAGTTTAAGGGACAGGGGACTGTCCTATAATTCACCCCTCCACTTT; v_gene: TRBV27; abundance: -; j_gene: TRBJ1-6; d_gene: TRBD1
CDR3aa: CASSPQDRELWLNTEAFF; CDR3nt: TGTGCCAGCTCACCTCAGGACAGGGAACTTTGGCTGAACACTGAAGCTTTCTTT; v_gene: TRBV18; abundance: -; j_gene: TRBJ1-1; d_gene: TRBD1
CDR3aa: CASSTTLRKSGTSGRPSTDTQYF; CDR3nt: TGTGCCAGCAGTACTACCCTGCGGAAATCCGGGACTAGCGGGAGGCCGAGCACAGATACGCAGTATTTT; v_gene: TRBV27; abundance: -; j_gene: TRBJ2-3; d_gene: TRBD2
CDR3aa: CASSLRGAQETQYF; CDR3nt: TGTGCCAGCAGCTTACGGGGGGCCCAAGAGACCCAGTACTTC; v_gene: TRBV7-3; abundance: many; j_gene: TRBJ2-5; d_gene: -
CDR3aa: CASSPSLDRQNTGELFF; CDR3nt: TGTGCCAGCAGCCCCAGCTTAGATCGACAGAACACCGGGGAGCTGTTTTTT; v_gene: TRBV7-9; abundance: -; j_gene: TRBJ2-2; d_gene: -
CDR3aa: CASLVSGTTDTQYF; CDR3nt: TGTGCCAGTCTAGTTAGCGGGACCACAGATACGCAGTATTTT; v_gene: TRBV19; abundance: -; j_gene: TRBJ2-3; d_gene: TRBD2
CDR3aa: CASSLSGGFNEQFF; CDR3nt: TGTGCCAGCAGTTTAAGCGGGGGATTCAATGAGCAGTTCTTC; v_gene: TRBV12-3/TRBV12-4; abundance: few; j_gene: TRBJ2-1; d_gene: TRBD2
CDR3aa: CASSFALTGDEQYF; CDR3nt: TGTGCCAGCAGCTTCGCCTTGACCGGGGACGAGCAGTACTTC; v_gene: TRBV5-4; abundance: -; j_gene: TRBJ2-7; d_gene: -
CDR3aa: CASRYSGNEQFF; CDR3nt: TGTGCCAGCAGATATTCAGGGAATGAGCAGTTCTTC; v_gene: TRBV19; abundance: few; j_gene: TRBJ2-1; d_gene: -
CDR3aa: CASSLGTGQFTTGELFF; CDR3nt: TGTGCCAGCAGCTTAGGGACGGGACAGTTTACCACCGGGGAGCTGTTTTTT; v_gene: TRBV7-9; abundance: few; j_gene: TRBJ2-2; d_gene: TRBD1
CDR3aa: CASSPGDGGETQYF; CDR3nt: TGCGCCAGCAGCCCCGGTGACGGGGGAGAGACCCAGTACTTC; v_gene: TRBV5-1; abundance: -; j_gene: TRBJ2-5; d_gene: -
CDR3aa: CASNLGTAPGETQYF; CDR3nt: TGTGCCAGCAACCTTGGGACAGCCCCCGGGGAGACCCAGTACTTC; v_gene: TRBV7-9; abundance: few; j_gene: TRBJ2-5; d_gene: TRBD1
CDR3aa: CASSERVQGSGYTF; CDR3nt: TGTGCCAGCAGTGAACGGGTACAGGGAAGTGGCTACACCTTC; v_gene: TRBV6-1; abundance: -; j_gene: TRBJ1-2; d_gene: -
CDR3aa: CAWRGTGNQPQHF; CDR3nt: TGTGCCTGGAGGGGGACAGGGAATCAGCCCCAGCATTTT; v_gene: TRBV30; abundance: -; j_gene: TRBJ1-5; d_gene: TRBD1
CDR3aa: CASSSEIESNHEQFF; CDR3nt: TGTGCCAGCAGCTCCGAGATTGAATCGAATCATGAGCAGTTCTTC; v_gene: TRBV7-6; abundance: few; j_gene: TRBJ2-1; d_gene: -
CDR3aa: CASSQGLVVQYF; CDR3nt: TGTGCCAGCAGCCAAGGACTAGTTGTCCAGTACTTC; v_gene: TRBV14; abundance: -; j_gene: TRBJ2-5; d_gene: -
CDR3aa: CSASAPGLAGNTGELFF; CDR3nt: TGCAGTGCTAGTGCCCCGGGACTAGCGGGTAACACCGGGGAGCTGTTTTTT; v_gene: TRBV20-1; abundance: many; j_gene: TRBJ2-2; d_gene: TRBD2
CDR3aa: CASSPHPGPANTGELFF; CDR3nt: TGTGCCAGCAGCCCTCACCCGGGGCCCGCGAACACCGGGGAGCTGTTTTTT; v_gene: TRBV7-6; abundance: -; j_gene: TRBJ2-2; d_gene: -
CDR3aa: CASSQETGRANYGYTF; CDR3nt: TGTGCCAGCAGCCAAGAGACAGGGAGGGCCAACTATGGCTACACCTTC; v_gene: TRBV4-2; abundance: few; j_gene: TRBJ1-2; d_gene: TRBD1
CDR3aa: CASRWEPAFF; CDR3nt: TGTGCCAGCAGATGGGAGCCTGCTTTCTTT; v_gene: TRBV6-5; abundance: few; j_gene: TRBJ1-1; d_gene: -
CDR3aa: CASSLDAGIYEQYF; CDR3nt: TGTGCCAGCAGCTTAGATGCCGGAATCTACGAGCAGTACTTC; v_gene: TRBV11-1; abundance: -; j_gene: TRBJ2-7; d_gene: -
CDR3aa: CAWSYGQNTEAFF; CDR3nt: TGTGCCTGGAGTTATGGGCAGAACACTGAAGCTTTCTTT; v_gene: TRBV30; abundance: -; j_gene: TRBJ1-1; d_gene: -
CDR3aa: CASSTGGYNEQFF; CDR3nt: TGTGCCAGTAGTACAGGGGGCTACAATGAGCAGTTCTTC; v_gene: TRBV2; abundance: -; j_gene: TRBJ2-1; d_gene: TRBD1
CDR3aa: CASSVTTLTYEQYF; CDR3nt: TGTGCCAGCAGCGTAACGACACTAACCTACGAGCAGTACTTC; v_gene: TRBV7-8; abundance: few; j_gene: TRBJ2-7; d_gene: -
CDR3aa: CASSYTGLAGAGNTGELFF; CDR3nt: TGTGCCAGCAGTTACACCGGACTAGCGGGAGCAGGGAACACCGGGGAGCTGTTTTTT; v_gene: TRBV6-2/TRBV6-3; abundance: few; j_gene: TRBJ2-2; d_gene: TRBD2
CDR3aa: CATSAGRLETQYF; CDR3nt: TGTGCCACCAGCGCCGGGAGGTTAGAGACCCAGTACTTC; v_gene: TRBV24-1; abundance: -; j_gene: TRBJ2-5; d_gene: TRBD2
CDR3aa: CASDSGGYEQYF; CDR3nt: TGTGCTAGTGACTCAGGGGGGTACGAGCAGTACTTC; v_gene: TRBV12-5; abundance: -; j_gene: TRBJ2-7; d_gene: -
CDR3aa: CSVEPGGFANEQFF; CDR3nt: TGCAGCGTTGAACCGGGGGGGTTCGCCAATGAGCAGTTCTTC; v_gene: TRBV29-1; abundance: -; j_gene: TRBJ2-1; d_gene: TRBD2
CDR3aa: CASSSRQTNTEAFF; CDR3nt: TGTGCCAGCAGCTCCAGACAGACGAACACTGAAGCTTTCTTT; v_gene: TRBV11-3; abundance: -; j_gene: TRBJ1-1; d_gene: -
CDR3aa: CASSSKTVRGHTEAFF; CDR3nt: TGCGCCAGCAGCTCGAAAACTGTCCGGGGCCACACTGAAGCTTTCTTT; v_gene: TRBV5-1; abundance: -; j_gene: TRBJ1-1; d_gene: -
CDR3aa: CSAPGTSVNNEQFF; CDR3nt: TGCAGTGCTCCCGGGACTAGCGTTAACAATGAGCAGTTCTTC; v_gene: TRBV20-1; abundance: few; j_gene: TRBJ2-1; d_gene: TRBD2
CDR3aa: CASSPDSDPWAFF; CDR3nt: TGTGCCAGCAGCCCTGACAGTGACCCGTGGGCTTTCTTT; v_gene: TRBV5-5; abundance: many; j_gene: TRBJ1-1; d_gene: -
CDR3aa: CASSRRVRRTDTQYF; CDR3nt: TGTGCCAGCAGCCGGCGGGTAAGGCGCACAGATACGCAGTATTTT; v_gene: TRBV3-2; abundance: few; j_gene: TRBJ2-3; d_gene: -
CDR3aa: CASSLGPQRFNTEAFF; CDR3nt: TGTGCCAGCAGCTTAGGCCCACAACGATTCAACACTGAAGCTTTCTTT; v_gene: TRBV7-3; abundance: -; j_gene: TRBJ1-1; d_gene: -
CDR3aa: CASSYRRDKAYEQYF; CDR3nt: TGTGCCAGCAGTTATCGGAGGGACAAAGCCTACGAGCAGTACTTC; v_gene: TRBV6-5; abundance: once; j_gene: TRBJ2-7; d_gene: -
CDR3aa: CASSLGQGSEKLFF; CDR3nt: TGTGCCAGCAGCTTAGGACAGGGTAGTGAAAAACTGTTTTTT; v_gene: TRBV7-9; abundance: few; j_gene: TRBJ1-4; d_gene: TRBD1
CDR3aa: CASRSGGEETQYF; CDR3nt: TGCGCCAGCAGATCGGGTGGCGAGGAGACCCAGTACTTC; v_gene: TRBV5-1; abundance: few; j_gene: TRBJ2-5; d_gene: -
CDR3aa: CASSLSGVYEQYF; CDR3nt: TGTGCCAGCAGTTTATCGGGAGTCTACGAGCAGTACTTC; v_gene: TRBV12-3/TRBV12-4; abundance: many; j_gene: TRBJ2-7; d_gene: -
CDR3aa: CASMPGGGGYTF; CDR3nt: TGTGCCAGCATGCCCGGGGGGGGAGGCTACACCTTC; v_gene: TRBV6-5; abundance: few; j_gene: TRBJ1-2; d_gene: -
CDR3aa: CSADRETGELFF; CDR3nt: TGCAGCGCGGACAGGGAAACCGGGGAGCTGTTTTTT; v_gene: TRBV29-1; abundance: -; j_gene: TRBJ2-2; d_gene: TRBD1
CDR3aa: CASSQHRSGTSGSPTFDTQYF; CDR3nt: TGCGCCAGCAGCCAACACCGCTCTGGGACTAGCGGGAGCCCCACATTTGATACGCAGTATTTT; v_gene: TRBV4-3; abundance: few; j_gene: TRBJ2-3; d_gene: TRBD2
CDR3aa: CASRYTSGGRETQYF; CDR3nt: TGTGCCAGCAGATACACTAGCGGGGGGCGAGAGACCCAGTACTTC; v_gene: TRBV7-9; abundance: -; j_gene: TRBJ2-5; d_gene: TRBD2
CDR3aa: CATSDGLAGEQYF; CDR3nt: TGTGCCACCAGTGATGGGCTAGCGGGAGAGCAGTACTTC; v_gene: TRBV24-1; abundance: few; j_gene: TRBJ2-7; d_gene: TRBD2